The present TCR beta chain was sequenced within a study of T-cell reconstitution after alpha-beta-depleted transplantation in children. Unique molecular identifiers were incorporated during preparation of the TCRbeta library. One entry per CDR3 protein results from TCRdb running MiXCR on the PCR reads. Of hundreds of thousands of distinct CDR3 sequences listed, 15% to 20% were seen once; the top ten hold around 0.96%. Germline V gene data show CDR1 as SGHTA and CDR2 as FQGNSA. This CDR3 has 17 amino acids. With 6 bases clipped from V and 0 bases from J, the junction kept 11 bases outside the gene matches.

The V call is TRBV7-2, the J call TRBJ2-3; 8 nucleotides agree with TRBD2. The sample was PBMCs from the stem cell graft donor, taken from the stem cell graft. The sequence derives from a human donor who donated a stem cell graft to a child with acute myeloid leukemia. The CDR3 DNA is TGTGCCAGCAGAGGGACTAGAGATAGCGGTAGCACAGATACGCAGTATTTT. It encodes CASRGTRDSGSTDTQYF.